This T cell receptor (beta chain) was profiled in a study of early T cells in non-severe SARS-CoV-2 infection. Overall study results and limits: The study's VDJdb matching favored anti-spike CD8 responses and missed private and CD4 specificities.

Germline V gene lookup returns CDR1 SGHAT and CDR2 FQNNGV. V was shortened by 3 bases and J by 4 bases, with 15 bases between the two germline ends. The CDR3 is made up of 16 amino acids. From the 5' RACE reads, TCRdb called clonotypes with MiXCR, one entry per CDR3 protein. Counted here are about 100,000 distinct CDR3 sequences, 13% occurring once; the ten biggest clones make up 2% to 2.5%. At least ten counts were recorded for this clonotype. Its antigen remains unidentified. The source material was whole blood. The V call is TRBV11-2, the J call TRBJ2-2, with D perhaps TRBD1 (6 bases). The source is an adult who was a healthcare worker with PCR-confirmed SARS-CoV-2 infection or an uninfected control (not recorded which). CDR3 sequence: CASSLIGGTGTGELFF. In DNA, the CDR3 is TGTGCCAGCAGCTTGATAGGGGGAACGGGCACCGGGGAGCTGTTTTTT.